This entry lists 18 T cell receptor beta chains sequenced from one sample in a study of patients and donors after allogeneic stem cell transplantation. One entry per CDR3 protein results from TCRdb running MiXCR on the RT-PCR reads. The sample consists of approximately 60,000 distinct CDR3 sequences, approximately 12% of them appearing once. The sequenced sample consisted of blood, either unsorted or a sorted T cell fraction (not recorded which). These receptors were collected from a human donor who was either an allogeneic HSCT recipient or a stem cell or donor lymphocyte infusion donor (not recorded which). It is not recorded whose cells these are; they may come from a transplant donor.

This clonotype was seen a handful of times. This chain uses TRBV5-1 with TRBJ2-3, with a weak D call TRBD2 (5 bases). Germline V CDR1 and CDR2: SGHRS, YFSETQ. V was shortened by 2 bases and J by 5 bases, with 18 bases between the two germline ends. The CDR3 totals 16 residues. The CDR3 sequence is CASSLVAPSKEDTQYF. Written as DNA, the CDR3 is TGCGCCAGCAGCTTAGTAGCCCCTAGCAAGGAAGATACGCAGTATTTT. Full variable domain (rest looked up from reference TRBV5-1 and TRBJ2-3): KAGVTQTPRYLIKTRGQQVTLSCSPISGHRSVSWYQQTPGQGLQFLFEYFSETQRNKGNFPGRFSGRQFSNSRSEMNVSTLELGDSALYLCASSLVAPSKEDTQYFGPGTRLTVL.

The chain is built from TRBV30 and TRBJ2-2; 12 nucleotides align to TRBD2. The germline CDR1 and CDR2 sequences are GTSNPN and SVGIG (reference sequence). This CDR3 spans 16 amino acids. Trimming took 1 base from V and 3 from J; bases not matched to a gene: 3. The DNA of the CDR3 is TGTGCCTGGAGTGGACTAGCGGGAGTTCACACCGGGGAGCTGTTTTTT. It specifies CAWSGLAGVHTGELFF.

The chain has TRBV5-1 and TRBJ1-2; no definite D call. This CDR3 is 14 amino acids long. Germline CDR1 SGHRS, CDR2 YFSETQ. V lost 4 bases to trimming and J lost 0 bases, with 10 bases between them. The CDR3 DNA reads TGCGCCAGCAGCCCCGGGGAACCTAACTATGGCTACACCTTC. As protein: CASSPGEPNYGYTF. The variable domain in full, completed from reference TRBV5-1 and TRBJ1-2, reads KAGVTQTPRYLIKTRGQQVTLSCSPISGHRSVSWYQQTPGQGLQFLFEYFSETQRNKGNFPGRFSGRQFSNSRSEMNVSTLELGDSALYLCASSPGEPNYGYTFGSGTRLTVV.

This chain links TRBV14 with TRBJ2-1; D is possibly TRBD2 (5 bases). Germline V gives CDR1 SGHDN, CDR2 FVKESK. The CDR3 spans 16 residues. Trimming stripped 4 bases from V and 4 bases from J, with 17 bases between. The CDR3 here is CASSPLGSGSYNEQFF. The CDR3 DNA is TGTGCCAGCAGCCCCCTGGGGAGCGGTTCTTACAATGAGCAGTTCTTC.

The sample holds many counts of this clonotype. The chain employs TRBV20-1 and TRBJ2-1, with 11 bases fitting TRBD1. Germline loops: CDR1 DFQATT, CDR2 SNEGSKA (reference sequence). Germline trimming cut 1 base from V and 7 bases from J; bases unmatched to any gene: 9. The CDR3 runs to 16 residues. CDR3 DNA: TGCAGTGCTAGAGTACCCCCGGGACAGGGGGGGAATGAGCAGTTCTTC. The encoded protein is CSARVPPGQGGNEQFF.

The chain has TRBV27 and TRBJ2-1, with D possibly TRBD1 on 6 matching bases. The length of the CDR3 is 12 residues. CDR1 is MNHEY and CDR2 is SMNVEV in the germline V gene (reference sequence). V dropped 7 bases and J dropped 5 bases, with 9 bases sitting between them. The CDR3 loop reads CASKGTNNEQFF. CDR3 nucleotide sequence: TGTGCCAGCAAAGGGACAAACAATGAGCAGTTCTTC.

This clonotype was observed many times. The J gene is TRBJ1-6, the V gene TRBV10-3; 10 bases fit TRBD1. The CDR3 spans 16 residues. The junction had 6 bases not matched to a gene; V was cut back by 3 bases and J by 7 bases. CDR1 and CDR2 (germline): ENHRY, SYGVKD. Written as DNA, the CDR3 is TGTGCCATCAGTGAAATTGGGACAGGGGAAAATTCACCCCTCCACTTT. This gives the protein CAISEIGTGENSPLHF.

This clonotype showed up many times. V is TRBV25-1 and J is TRBJ1-1, with D unresolved. The germline gives CDR1 MGHDK, CDR2 SYGVNS. This CDR3 has 13 residues. V was shortened by 4 bases and J by 1 base, with 7 bases between the two germline ends. CDR3 loop: CASSGHGNTEAFF. The CDR3 DNA reads as TGTGCCAGCAGTGGACATGGGAACACTGAAGCTTTCTTT.

Only a few counts were recorded for this clonotype. V is TRBV27 and J is TRBJ2-1; D not resolved. CDR3 length equals 16 residues. V lost 0 bases to trimming and J lost 2 bases, with 11 bases between them. Germline V gene lookup returns CDR1 MNHEY and CDR2 SMNVEV (reference sequence). CDR3 loop: CASSLSPAPPYNEQFF. Written as DNA, the CDR3 is TGTGCCAGCAGTTTATCGCCGGCACCACCCTACAATGAGCAGTTCTTC.

Notes on this clonotype: Its ends do not fully match the called genes, so a read error is possible. The rearrangement links TRBV6-5 to TRBJ1-1; TRBD1 matches 8 bases. This CDR3 spans 14 amino acids. CDR1 is MNHEY and CDR2 is SVGAGI in the germline V gene. The CDR3 DNA sequence: TGTGCCAACAGTCCTCGGACAGGGAAGACTGAAGCTTTCTTT. It encodes CANSPRTGKTEAFF.

This sequence joins TRBV7-9 and TRBJ2-3; TRBD1 is a possible D gene (6 bases). The germline V gene encodes CDR1 SEHNR and CDR2 FQNEAQ (reference sequence). Deletions cut 0 bases from V and 2 bases from J, with 12 bases between. This CDR3 region has 16 residues. The CDR3: CASSLAVAGDTDTQYF. In nucleotides, the CDR3 is TGTGCCAGCAGCTTAGCAGTGGCAGGGGACACAGATACGCAGTATTTT. The whole variable domain, filled in from reference TRBV7-9 and TRBJ2-3, reads DTGVSQNPRHKITKRGQNVTFRCDPISEHNRLYWYRQTLGQGPEFLTYFQNEAQLEKSRLLSDRFSAERPKGSFSTLEIQRTEQGDSAMYLCASSLAVAGDTDTQYFGPGTRLTVL.

This clonotype was detected a few times. The V and J genes are TRBV24-1 and TRBJ2-7; 8 bases align to TRBD1. The CDR3 sequence is 13 residues long. After removal of 4 bases from V and 5 bases from J, the junction contained 3 bases not matched to a gene. Germline loops: CDR1 KGHDR, CDR2 SFDVKD. The CDR3: CATSELQGDEQYF. Written as DNA, the CDR3 is TGTGCCACCAGTGAACTACAGGGGGACGAGCAGTACTTC.

The chain links TRBV20-1 to TRBJ2-1; 7 bases agree with TRBD2. The V gene's germline CDR1 is DFQATT and CDR2 SNEGSKA (reference sequence). V trimming: 6 bases; J trimming: 6 bases; junction bases outside the gene matches: 11. CDR3 size: 14 residues. CDR3 region: CSAPLARKSNEQFF. The CDR3 nucleotides read TGCAGTGCCCCACTAGCGCGCAAGAGCAATGAGCAGTTCTTC.

Only a few counts were recorded for this clonotype. The CDR3 loop is CSVERSDSYQETQYF. CDR3 coding DNA: TGCAGCGTTGAGAGGTCGGACAGTTACCAAGAGACCCAGTACTTC. The V call is TRBV29-1, the J call TRBJ2-5, with TRBD1 as a possible D gene (6 bases). CDR3 size: 15 residues. The germline V and J ends were trimmed by 3 bases and 0 bases, with 14 bases remaining between them. Germline assignment: CDR1 SQVTM and CDR2 ANQGSEA. Filled out from reference TRBV29-1 and TRBJ2-5, the complete variable domain reads SAVISQKPSRDICQRGTSLTIQCQVDSQVTMMFWYRQQPGQSLTLIATANQGSEATYESGFVIDKFPISRPNLTFSTLTVSNMSPEDSSIYLCSVERSDSYQETQYFGPGTRLLVL.

This clonotype was seen ten or more times. The chain has TRBV20-1 and TRBJ2-7; unclear D gene. Trimming took off 0 bases at V and 4 bases at J, with 7 bases between the two ends. Germline V gives CDR1 DFQATT, CDR2 SNEGSKA (reference sequence). The CDR3 covers 12 residues. The DNA for the CDR3 is TGCAGTGCTAGAGATCCCCTGTACGAGCAGTACTTC. This gives the protein CSARDPLYEQYF.

Many counts were recorded for this clonotype. The gene calls are TRBV18 and TRBJ1-1, with D maybe TRBD1 (6 bases). CDR1 and CDR2 from the germline V gene are KGHSH and LQKENI. Trimming pared 3 bases from V and 6 bases from J, leaving 11 bases between. The CDR3 is 13 residues long. Here the CDR3 DNA reads TGTGCCAGCTCACCCGAGACAGGCGCTGAAGCTTTCTTT. Its translation is CASSPETGAEAFF.

This clonotype was seen only a few times. The chain carries TRBV27 and TRBJ2-2, with 10 nucleotides matching TRBD2. After removal of 4 bases from V and 4 bases from J, the junction contained 6 bases not matched to a gene. The CDR3 runs to 16 residues. Germline CDR1 reads MNHEY; CDR2 reads SMNVEV (reference sequence). The CDR3 reads CASSSLAGDTTGELFF. CDR3 nucleotide sequence: TGTGCCAGCAGTTCCCTAGCGGGAGACACCACCGGGGAGCTGTTTTTT.

This clonotype was seen a handful of times. The chain employs TRBV20-1 and TRBJ2-7; D unclear. CDR3 length: 12 amino acids. The V end lost 3 bases, the J end lost 6 bases, and 12 bases lay between the germline ends. In germline, CDR1 is DFQATT, CDR2 SNEGSKA (reference sequence). As DNA, the CDR3 is TGCAGTGCTAGGCCCCGCACGGGCGAGCAGTACTTC. Amino acid sequence: CSARPRTGEQYF.